This T cell receptor beta chain was observed in a study of T cells in Graves' hyperthyroidism and ophthalmopathy. What was amplified from RNA transcripts were TCR beta CDR3 regions. When the TCR CDR3 underwent first-round RT-PCR, the HTBI primer set was used. MiXCR was run by TCRdb on the multiplex PCR reads, yielding one entry per CDR3 protein. The sample includes about 640,000 distinct CDR3 sequences, under 25% of them seen just once. The germline CDR1 and CDR2 sequences are MDHEN and SYDVKM. CDR3 length: 17 residues. Comment on this clonotype: Mismatch with germline at one junction end may stem from a read error.

This sequence joins TRBV28 and TRBJ1-5; tentative D call: TRBD1 (6 bases). This clonotype originated in a man aged 25-45 years with Graves' ophthalmopathy. The material sequenced was blood. The CDR3 spells CAGSLEERGQSNQPQHF. CDR3 sequence (DNA): TGTGCCGGCAGTTTAGAGGAGCGGGGACAAAGCAATCAGCCCCAGCATTTT. The whole variable domain, filled in from reference TRBV28 and TRBJ1-5, reads DVKVTQSSRYLVKRTGEKVFLECVQDMDHENMFWYRQDPGLGLRLIYFSYDVKMKEKGDIPEGYSVSREKKERFSLILESASTNQTSMYLCAGSLEERGQSNQPQHFGDGTRLSIL.